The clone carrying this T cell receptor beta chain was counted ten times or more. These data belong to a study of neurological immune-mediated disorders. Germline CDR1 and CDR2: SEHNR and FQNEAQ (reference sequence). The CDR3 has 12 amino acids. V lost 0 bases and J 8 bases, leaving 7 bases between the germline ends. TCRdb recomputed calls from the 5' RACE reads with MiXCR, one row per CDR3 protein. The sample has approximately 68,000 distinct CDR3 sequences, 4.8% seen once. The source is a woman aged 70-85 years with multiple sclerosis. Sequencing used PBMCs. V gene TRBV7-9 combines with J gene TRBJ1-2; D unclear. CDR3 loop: CASSLALGGYTF. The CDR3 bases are TGTGCCAGCAGCTTAGCATTAGGCGGCTACACCTTC.